The rows below give T cell receptor beta chains drawn from one sample of a study of monozygotic twins with cystic fibrosis. TCRdb's table, derived via immunoSEQ multiplex PCR, lists solely in-frame clones and lacks some. The table shows about 35,000 clones, with more than 60% occurring only once. The sequenced material came from blood. The source is a girl aged 10 to 17 with cystic fibrosis. Each CDR3 is given with its conserved first and last residue. D genes are given only for firm matches. Expanded clones are given a class, and other clones once, few, many or no size at all.

CDR3 length | J gene | V gene | clone size | D gene | CDR3 DNA | CDR3 protein
17 | TRBJ1-4 | TRBV4-3 | - | - | TGCGCCAGCAGCCAAGAATGGGAAGTCATTAGTAGGGAAAAACTGTTTTTT | CASSQEWEVISREKLFF
18 | TRBJ1-2 | TRBV28 | - | - | TGTGCCAGCAGTTTATGGGCGCTAAAGGACAGTTCTAACTATGGCTACACCTTC | CASSLWALKDSSNYGYTF
17 | TRBJ1-2 | TRBV5-1 | - | - | TGCGCCAGCAGCTTGGATCGACCAGGGGCTGCTAACTATGGCTACACCTTC | CASSLDRPGAANYGYTF
13 | TRBJ2-7 | TRBV28 | - | TRBD2 | TGTGCCAGCAGCCCCGGGGAGGGCTACGAGCAGTACTTC | CASSPGEGYEQYF
13 | TRBJ1-2 | TRBV11-2 | - | - | TGTGCCAGCAGCTTAATAAGGCACTATGGCTACACCTTC | CASSLIRHYGYTF
13 | TRBJ2-5 | TRBV6-6 | - | TRBD2 | TGTGCCAGCAGTTCCCTAGCGGGAGAGACCCAGTACTTC | CASSSLAGETQYF
15 | TRBJ1-2 | TRBV7-9 | - | - | TGTGCCAGCAGCAAAAACAGGGAAGTTGGCTATGGCTACACCTTC | CASSKNREVGYGYTF
16 | TRBJ2-6 | TRBV19 | - | TRBD2 | TGTGCCAGTACGGCGGGAGACCGCTCTGGGGCCAACGTCCTGACTTTC | CASTAGDRSGANVLTF
16 | TRBJ2-7 | TRBV27 | - | TRBD2 | TGTGCCAGCAGTTTACTCGCTGGGGGGGGAACCTACGAGCAGTACTTC | CASSLLAGGGTYEQYF
16 | TRBJ1-2 | TRBV9 | - | TRBD1 | TGTGCCAGCAGCGGAGGGGGCGGGGGCCCTGGCTATGGCTACACCTTC | CASSGGGGGPGYGYTF
15 | TRBJ2-7 | TRBV4-3 | - | TRBD1 | TGCGCCAGCAGCCCTCGGACAGGGGGAACCTACGAGCAGTACTTC | CASSPRTGGTYEQYF
16 | TRBJ2-1 | TRBV4-3 | - | - | TGCGCCAGCAGCCAAGACGTCGGCGGAGTCTACAATGAGCAGTTCTTC | CASSQDVGGVYNEQFF
14 | TRBJ2-7 | TRBV7-2 | - | TRBD1 | TGTGCCAGCAGCTTATTCAGGGGGAGCAACGAGCAGTACTTC | CASSLFRGSNEQYF
16 | TRBJ2-6 | TRBV18 | - | TRBD2 | TGTGCCAGCTCACCATGGGGGGGCTCTGGGGCCAACGTCCTGACTTTC | CASSPWGGSGANVLTF
15 | TRBJ2-6 | TRBV5-1 | - | TRBD1 | TGCGCCAGCAGCCGGACAGGGACCGGGGCCAACGTCCTGACTTTC | CASSRTGTGANVLTF
14 | TRBJ2-7 | TRBV6-1 | - | - | TGTGCCAGCAGTCCCCGGGACGGGACCTACGAGCAGTACTTC | CASSPRDGTYEQYF
15 | TRBJ1-1 | TRBV5-1 | - | - | TGCGCCAGCAGCTTGATGACAGGCCTGAACACTGAAGCTTTCTTT | CASSLMTGLNTEAFF
15 | TRBJ2-7 | TRBV27 | - | TRBD1 | TGTGCCAGCAGCTCCCCAAGGACAGGGTCTTTCGAGCAGTACTTC | CASSSPRTGSFEQYF
17 | TRBJ1-1 | TRBV7-9 | - | TRBD1 | TGTGCCAGCAGCTCGTTACTGACAGGGGTGTGGAACACTGAAGCTTTCTTT | CASSSLLTGVWNTEAFF
14 | TRBJ2-2 | TRBV7-9 | - | - | TGTGCCAGCAGCCCCCAGGAGAACACCGGGGAGCTGTTTTTT | CASSPQENTGELFF
18 | TRBJ2-2 | TRBV5-6 | - | - | TGTGCCAGCAGCTTTCGAAGGTCTAGGACAGTCAACACCGGGGAGCTGTTTTTT | CASSFRRSRTVNTGELFF
14 | TRBJ2-1 | TRBV15 | - | - | TGTGCCACCAGCAGAGGCTCCTCCTACAATGAGCAGTTCTTC | CATSRGSSYNEQFF
20 | TRBJ2-3 | TRBV2 | - | - | TGTGCCAGCAGTCGTTTAGGGTTATCGATATCCGGGGGTCTCACAGATACGCAGTATTTT | CASSRLGLSISGGLTDTQYF
16 | TRBJ2-2 | TRBV6-4 | - | TRBD2 | TGTGCCAGCAGTGACTCTAAGCGGGGAGAGACCGGGGAGCTGTTTTTT | CASSDSKRGETGELFF
16 | TRBJ2-2 | TRBV10-1 | - | TRBD2 | TGCGCCAGCAGGGATCTAGCGGGAGCCCGCAACGGGGAGCTGTTTTTT | CASRDLAGARNGELFF
14 | TRBJ2-7 | TRBV5-4 | - | TRBD1 | TGTGCCAGCAGCTCCTCGACAGGGGGCGACGAGCAGTACTTC | CASSSSTGGDEQYF
14 | TRBJ2-7 | TRBV4-2 | - | - | TGTGCCAGCAGCCAAACGACAGCCCTCTACGAGCAGTACTTC | CASSQTTALYEQYF
13 | TRBJ1-1 | TRBV28 | few | - | TGTGCCAGCAGTTTACCCCGGGACATGGCCGCTTTCTTT | CASSLPRDMAAFF
14 | TRBJ1-2 | TRBV5-6 | few | TRBD1 | TGTGCCAGCAGCGTGACAGGGATTCGAGGTGGCTACACCTTC | CASSVTGIRGGYTF
17 | TRBJ2-1 | TRBV5-1 | once | - | TGCGCCAGCAGCTTAGTAGGGATTACATCTTTTAGGAATGAGCAGTTCTTC | CASSLVGITSFRNEQFF
13 | TRBJ1-1 | TRBV19 | - | TRBD1 | TGTGCCAGTAGGGACAGGGGGAACACTGAAGCTTTCTTT | CASRDRGNTEAFF
11 | TRBJ2-3 | TRBV20-1 | - | - | TGCAGTGCCTGGGATAGGGATACGCAGTATTTT | CSAWDRDTQYF
18 | TRBJ2-7 | TRBV18 | - | - | TGTGCCAGCTCACCACCTTTGCCCGACAGACTGGACACTTACGAGCAGTACTTC | CASSPPLPDRLDTYEQYF
16 | TRBJ1-3 | TRBV25-1 | few | - | TGTGCCAGCAGTGAAGCGAGACCGGGAACTAGAAACACCATATATTTT | CASSEARPGTRNTIYF
15 | TRBJ2-3 | TRBV9 | - | TRBD2 | TGTGCCAGCAGCGAAAGCGGGGGTAGCACAGATACGCAGTATTTT | CASSESGGSTDTQYF